This T cell receptor (beta chain) originates from a study of blood T cells in healthy people across ages. Study-level background: Template switching recovered approximately one barcoded beta molecule for every two T cells.

The donors, all healthy, were Caucasians living in Russia, aged about 6 to 100. Total RNA, at least 5.5 micrograms per sample, came from PBMCs. Study-level points and caveats: Percentage of naive T cells showed a strong correlation with TCR beta diversity.

A J-beta primer mix and a sample-barcoded 5' primer were used in a second PCR of about 7 to 12 cycles. MiXCR, run by TCRdb on the 5' RACE reads, gives a single entry per CDR3 protein. In the table there are some 1.5 million distinct CDR3 sequences, about 45% of which are singletons. In the case of this clonotype: Its specificity is not known.

The CDR3 covers 16 residues. Germline-derived CDR1 and CDR2 are SQVTM and ANQGSEA. V lost 6 bases, J lost 3 bases, and 10 bases stayed unmatched. This TCR was sampled from a young woman in good health. The sample consisted of blood. The chain links TRBV29-1 to TRBJ1-4; 10 bases are a match to TRBD1. This chain's CDR3 is CSVSGTGDRSNEKLFF. CDR3 DNA sequence: TGCAGCGTCTCCGGGACAGGGGACAGGTCTAATGAAAAACTGTTTTTT. The whole variable domain, filled in from reference TRBV29-1 and TRBJ1-4, reads SAVISQKPSRDICQRGTSLTIQCQVDSQVTMMFWYRQQPGQSLTLIATANQGSEATYESGFVIDKFPISRPNLTFSTLTVSNMSPEDSSIYLCSVSGTGDRSNEKLFFGSGTQLSVL.